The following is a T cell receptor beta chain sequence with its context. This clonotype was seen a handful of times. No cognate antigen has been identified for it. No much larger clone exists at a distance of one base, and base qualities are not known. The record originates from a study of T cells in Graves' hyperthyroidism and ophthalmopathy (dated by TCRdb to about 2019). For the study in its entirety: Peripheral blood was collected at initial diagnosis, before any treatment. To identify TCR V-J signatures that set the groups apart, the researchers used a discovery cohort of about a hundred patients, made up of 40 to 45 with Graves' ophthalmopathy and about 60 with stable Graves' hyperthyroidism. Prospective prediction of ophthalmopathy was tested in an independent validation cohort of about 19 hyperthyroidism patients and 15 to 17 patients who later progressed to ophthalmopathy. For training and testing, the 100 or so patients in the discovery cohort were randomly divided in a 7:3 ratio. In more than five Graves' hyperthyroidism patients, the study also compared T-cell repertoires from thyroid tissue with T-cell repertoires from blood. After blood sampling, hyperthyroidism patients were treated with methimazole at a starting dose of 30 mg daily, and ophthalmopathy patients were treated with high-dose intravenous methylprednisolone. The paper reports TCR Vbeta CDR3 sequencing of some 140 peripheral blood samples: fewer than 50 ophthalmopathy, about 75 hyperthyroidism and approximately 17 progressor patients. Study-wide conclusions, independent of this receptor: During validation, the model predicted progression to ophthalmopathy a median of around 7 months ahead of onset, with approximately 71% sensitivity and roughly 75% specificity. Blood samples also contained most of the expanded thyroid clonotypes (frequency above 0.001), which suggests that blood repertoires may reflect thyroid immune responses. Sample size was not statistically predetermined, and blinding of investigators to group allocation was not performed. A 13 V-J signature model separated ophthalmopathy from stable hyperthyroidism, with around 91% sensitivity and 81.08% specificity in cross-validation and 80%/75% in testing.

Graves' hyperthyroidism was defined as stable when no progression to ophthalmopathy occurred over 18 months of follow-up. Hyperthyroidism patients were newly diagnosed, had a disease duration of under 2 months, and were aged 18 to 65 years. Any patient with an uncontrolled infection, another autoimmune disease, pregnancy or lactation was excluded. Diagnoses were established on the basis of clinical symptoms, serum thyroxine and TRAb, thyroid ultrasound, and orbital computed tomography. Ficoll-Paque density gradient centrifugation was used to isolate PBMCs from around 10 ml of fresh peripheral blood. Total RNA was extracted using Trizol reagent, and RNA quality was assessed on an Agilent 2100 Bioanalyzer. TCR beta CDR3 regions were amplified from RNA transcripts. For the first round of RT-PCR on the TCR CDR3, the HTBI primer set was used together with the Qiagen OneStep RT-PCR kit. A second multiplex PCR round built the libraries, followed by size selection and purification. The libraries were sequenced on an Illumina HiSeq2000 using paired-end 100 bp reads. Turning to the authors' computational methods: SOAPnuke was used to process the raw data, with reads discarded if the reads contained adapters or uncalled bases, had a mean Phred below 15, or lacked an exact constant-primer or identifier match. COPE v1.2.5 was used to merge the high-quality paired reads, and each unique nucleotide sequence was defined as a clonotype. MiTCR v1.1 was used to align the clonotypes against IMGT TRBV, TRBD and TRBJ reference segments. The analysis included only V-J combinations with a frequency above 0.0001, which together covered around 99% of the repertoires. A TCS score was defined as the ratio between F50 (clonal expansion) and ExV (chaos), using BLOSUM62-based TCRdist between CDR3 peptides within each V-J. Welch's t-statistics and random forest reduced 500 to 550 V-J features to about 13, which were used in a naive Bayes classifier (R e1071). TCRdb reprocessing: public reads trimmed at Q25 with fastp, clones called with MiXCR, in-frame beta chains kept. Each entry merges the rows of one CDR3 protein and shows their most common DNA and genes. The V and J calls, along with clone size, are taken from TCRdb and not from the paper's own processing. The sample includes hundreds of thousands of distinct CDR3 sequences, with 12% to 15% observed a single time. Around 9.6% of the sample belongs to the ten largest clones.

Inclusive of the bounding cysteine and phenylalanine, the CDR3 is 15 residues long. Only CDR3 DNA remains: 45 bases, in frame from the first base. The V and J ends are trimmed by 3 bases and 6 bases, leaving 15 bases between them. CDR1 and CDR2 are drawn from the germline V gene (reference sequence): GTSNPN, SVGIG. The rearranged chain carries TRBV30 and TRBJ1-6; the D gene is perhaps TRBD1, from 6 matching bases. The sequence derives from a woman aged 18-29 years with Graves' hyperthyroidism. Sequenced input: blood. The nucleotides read TGTGCCTGGAGCACCGGGACATTAACTAATTCACCCCTCCACTTT. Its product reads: CAWSTGTLTNSPLHF.